The 14 T cell receptor beta chains in this list originate from one sample, sequenced in a study. TCRdb re-derived calls from the RT-PCR reads in MiXCR, one entry per CDR3 protein. This sample has around 700,000 distinct CDR3 sequences, with approximately 15% found just once. Sequenced input: memory CD4+ T cells from blood. The source is a female donor in good health, serving as a healthy control.

This clonotype was observed a few times. The chain joins TRBV7-9 to TRBJ1-6; 8 nucleotides align to TRBD1. The CDR3 consists of 15 residues. Germline CDR1 and CDR2: SEHNR and FQNEAQ (reference sequence). The V and J ends lost 5 bases and 10 bases, in that order; junction bases with no gene match: 10. In DNA form, the CDR3 reads TGTGCCAGCAGCAAAAATCAGGGGGCAGGATCACCCCTCCACTTT. This codes for CASSKNQGAGSPLHF.

The table lists this clonotype with a few counts. The chain recombines TRBV10-3 with TRBJ1-5; D not resolved. CDR1 is ENHRY, CDR2 SYGVKD, per germline. This CDR3 has 16 amino acids. V lost 0 bases and J lost 0, with 9 bases in between. The CDR3 DNA sequence: TGTGCCATCAGTGAGTCGGCTAGCCCTAGCAATCAGCCCCAGCATTTT. It specifies CAISESASPSNQPQHF.

In this sample, this clonotype turned up a few times. As DNA, the CDR3 is TGTGCCAGCAGCCCTGACGCGGCGCGGAGGGAGCTGTTTTTT. This codes for CASSPDAARRELFF. V and J are TRBV12-3 or TRBV12-4 and TRBJ2-2; D gene ambiguous. This CDR3 is 14 amino acids long. V was shortened by 6 bases and J by 9 bases, with 17 bases between the two germline ends.

The chain carries TRBV6-1 and TRBJ1-1, with D unclear. Trimming shortened V by 4 bases and J by 0 bases, and 9 bases separated the two germline ends. Germline lookup yields CDR1 MNHNS and CDR2 SASEGT. This CDR3 contains 14 residues. CDR3 DNA sequence: TGTGCCAGCAGTGCCGGCCCTATGAACACTGAAGCTTTCTTT. As protein: CASSAGPMNTEAFF.

This clonotype has a handful of counts. One end of the junction varies from germline; a read error may be responsible. V is TRBV20-1 and J is TRBJ1-1; the D is unclear. The CDR3 runs 12 residues. CDR1 and CDR2 (germline): DFQATT, SNEGSKA (reference sequence). The DNA of the CDR3 is TGCAGTGCTAGAGACGGAGGCAGTGAAACTTTCTTT. This encodes CSARDGGSETFF.

A few counts support this clonotype. This chain connects TRBV9 to TRBJ1-6, with no clear D. Trimming stripped 0 bases from V and 5 bases from J, with 9 bases between. Germline values: CDR1 SGDLS, CDR2 YYNGEE. The CDR3 totals 15 residues. This CDR3 is CASSVAPGNNSPLHF. The CDR3 DNA follows: TGTGCCAGCAGCGTAGCTCCGGGAAATAATTCACCCCTCCACTTT.

This clonotype showed up just a few times. The CDR3 DNA reads as TGTGCCAGCAGTTTCCTGGGGTCCACTGAAGCTTTCTTT. Its protein is CASSFLGSTEAFF. The chain is built from TRBV27 and TRBJ1-1; D is uncertain. V was pared by 3 bases and J by 4 bases, with 9 bases between. Germline V gene data show CDR1 as MNHEY and CDR2 as SMNVEV (reference sequence). CDR3 length equals 13 residues.

The chain couples TRBV19 to TRBJ2-1, with D tentatively TRBD2 (5 bases). The germline gives CDR1 LNHDA, CDR2 SQIVND (reference sequence). This CDR3 contains 12 residues. Trimming took 0 bases from V and 13 from J, leaving 10 bases between them. The CDR3 sequence is CASSIDRGLQFF. In DNA form, the CDR3 reads TGTGCCAGTAGTATAGATCGCGGGTTACAGTTCTTC.

The J gene is TRBJ1-1, the V gene TRBV28, with unresolved D. In germline, CDR1 is MDHEN, CDR2 SYDVKM. Deletions cut 6 bases from V and 1 base from J, with 9 bases between. The CDR3 contains 13 residues. The CDR3 protein is CASRGSPNTEAFF. In DNA form, the CDR3 reads TGTGCCAGCAGGGGGTCCCCGAACACTGAAGCTTTCTTT.

This clonotype was picked up many times. The gene calls are TRBV5-6 and TRBJ1-2; D is ambiguous. Trimming took off 2 bases at V and 3 bases at J, with 2 bases between the two ends. The CDR3 has 11 amino acids. Germline lookup yields CDR1 SGHDT and CDR2 YYEEEE. The CDR3 DNA is TGTGCCAGCAGCTTACACTATGGCTACACCTTC. This encodes CASSLHYGYTF.

This clonotype was found a few times. The genes are TRBV7-9 and TRBJ2-6; maybe TRBD1 (6 bases). The CDR3 consists of 15 residues. The germline CDR1 and CDR2 sequences are SEHNR and FQNEAQ (reference sequence). V was clipped by 5 bases and J by 1 base, with 9 bases between them. This chain's CDR3 is CASSRGHSGANVLTF. DNA of the CDR3: TGTGCCAGCAGCAGGGGACATTCTGGGGCCAACGTCCTGACTTTC.

This chain links TRBV20-1 with TRBJ2-7, with D maybe TRBD1 (6 bases). The ends were cut back, 0 bases at V and 5 bases at J, with 17 bases in the middle. The CDR3 covers 15 residues. In germline, CDR1 is DFQATT, CDR2 SNEGSKA (reference sequence). CDR3 sequence reads: CSAREPKTGGNEQYF. Written as DNA, the CDR3 is TGCAGTGCTAGAGAGCCAAAGACAGGAGGCAACGAGCAGTACTTC.

The chain recombines TRBV12-3 or TRBV12-4 with TRBJ1-2; D might be TRBD1 (5 bases). The CDR3 has 11 amino acids. The ends were cut back, 7 bases at V and 5 bases at J, with 8 bases in the middle. For the CDR3, the DNA is TGTGCCAGCACTAAGGGGTATGGCTACACCTTC. Translated: CASTKGYGYTF.

This clonotype was counted at least ten times. This chain connects TRBV4-1 to TRBJ2-1; 11 positions agree with TRBD2. CDR3 length: 16 amino acids. The V gene end was trimmed by 2 bases and the J gene end by 4 bases; junction bases not matched to a gene: 4. Germline values: CDR1 MGHRA, CDR2 YSYEKL. DNA for the CDR3: TGCGCCAGCAGCCAACCAACTAGCGGGAGTTACAATGAGCAGTTCTTC. Translating it yields CASSQPTSGSYNEQFF.